This record looks at one TCR beta chain sequence and its context. Its antigen is undetermined. The CDR3 length is 14 residues. The germline V gene encodes CDR1 MDHEN and CDR2 SYDVKM. Trimming cost V 6 bases and J 2 bases; bases outside gene matches: 4. The record originates from a study of cytotoxic CD8 clonotypes in ibrutinib-treated CLL. Turning to the study itself: Of a cohort that held around 10 relapsed/refractory and around 16 treatment-naive patients, roughly 18 were IGHV unmutated. General study findings and limits: Starting clonality was above that of age-matched healthy donors and tracked circulating CD8+ T-cell counts. Under therapy, public clonotypes either contracted or stayed stable, and they were uncommon.

Some clones are missing from TCRdb's copy, which holds only in-frame ones; the method was immunoSEQ multiplex PCR. The table records approximately 200,000 clones, approximately 68% of them present only once. The chain employs TRBV28 and TRBJ2-7; the match to TRBD1 covers 10 bases. The source of this sequence is a human donor with chronic lymphocytic leukemia. The sequenced sample was PBMCs, obtained after 24 months of ibrutinib treatment. DNA of the CDR3: TGTGCCAGCAGCTACGGACAGGGGGCCTACGAGCAGTACTTC. Amino acids: CASSYGQGAYEQYF.